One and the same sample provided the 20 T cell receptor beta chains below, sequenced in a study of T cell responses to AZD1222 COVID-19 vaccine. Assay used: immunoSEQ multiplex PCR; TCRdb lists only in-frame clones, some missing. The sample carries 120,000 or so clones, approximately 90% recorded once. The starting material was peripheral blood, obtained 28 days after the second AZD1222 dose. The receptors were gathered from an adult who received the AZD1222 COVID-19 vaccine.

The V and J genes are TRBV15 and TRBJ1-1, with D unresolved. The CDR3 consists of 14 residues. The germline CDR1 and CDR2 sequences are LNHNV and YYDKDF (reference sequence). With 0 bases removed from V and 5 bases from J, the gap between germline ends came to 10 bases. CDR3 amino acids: CATSRDPGGTEAFF. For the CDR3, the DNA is TGTGCCACCAGCAGAGATCCGGGTGGGACTGAAGCTTTCTTT.

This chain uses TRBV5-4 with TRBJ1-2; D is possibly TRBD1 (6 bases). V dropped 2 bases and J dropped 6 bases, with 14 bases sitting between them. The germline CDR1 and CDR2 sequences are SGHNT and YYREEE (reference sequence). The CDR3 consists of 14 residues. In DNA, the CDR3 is TGTGCCAGCAGCTTTGGAGGGGGAAGGGATGGCTACACCTTC. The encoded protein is CASSFGGGRDGYTF.

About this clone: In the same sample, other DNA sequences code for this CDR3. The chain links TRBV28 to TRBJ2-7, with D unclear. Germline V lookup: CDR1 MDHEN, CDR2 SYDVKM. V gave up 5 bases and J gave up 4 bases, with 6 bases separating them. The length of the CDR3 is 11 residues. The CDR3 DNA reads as TGTGCCAGCAGTCCCGATTACGAGCAGTACTTC. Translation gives CASSPDYEQYF.

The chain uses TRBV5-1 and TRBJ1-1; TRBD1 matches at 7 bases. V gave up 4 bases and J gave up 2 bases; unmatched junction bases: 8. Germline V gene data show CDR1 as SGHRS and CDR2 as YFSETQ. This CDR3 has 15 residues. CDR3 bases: TGCGCCAGCAGCGACACGACAGGGCTCAACACTGAAGCTTTCTTT. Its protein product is CASSDTTGLNTEAFF. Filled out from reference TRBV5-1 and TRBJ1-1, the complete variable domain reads KAGVTQTPRYLIKTRGQQVTLSCSPISGHRSVSWYQQTPGQGLQFLFEYFSETQRNKGNFPGRFSGRQFSNSRSEMNVSTLELGDSALYLCASSDTTGLNTEAFFGQGTRLTVV.

CDR3 in amino acids: CSVRGATDTQYF. CDR3 nucleotides: TGCAGCGTCCGTGGTGCCACAGATACGCAGTATTTT. This rearrangement joins TRBV29-1 to TRBJ2-3, with D hard to call. Deletions cut 6 bases from V and 2 bases from J, with 9 bases between. The CDR3 spans 12 residues. Germline CDR1 is SQVTM and CDR2 is ANQGSEA.

The CDR3 DNA reads as TGTGCCAGTCAACAGGAATGGCAGCCCCAGCATTTT. It encodes CASQQEWQPQHF. V is TRBV19 and J is TRBJ1-5; TRBD1 is a possible D gene (5 bases). This CDR3 contains 12 residues. V was clipped by 8 bases and J by 7 bases, with 12 bases between them. CDR1 and CDR2 (germline): LNHDA, SQIVND (reference sequence).

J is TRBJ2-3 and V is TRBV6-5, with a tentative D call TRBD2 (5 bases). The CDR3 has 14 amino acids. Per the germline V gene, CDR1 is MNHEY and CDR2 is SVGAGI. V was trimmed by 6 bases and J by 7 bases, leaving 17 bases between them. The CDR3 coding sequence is TGTGCCAGCAGCCTCCGAGGGCCGGTGAATACGCAGTATTTT. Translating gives CASSLRGPVNTQYF.

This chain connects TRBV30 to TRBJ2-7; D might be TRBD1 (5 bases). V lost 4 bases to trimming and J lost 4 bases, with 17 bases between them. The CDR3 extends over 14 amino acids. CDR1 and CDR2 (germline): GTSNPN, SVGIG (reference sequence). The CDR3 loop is CAWTSGSVSYEQYF. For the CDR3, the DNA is TGTGCCTGGACATCAGGGTCTGTATCGTACGAGCAGTACTTC.

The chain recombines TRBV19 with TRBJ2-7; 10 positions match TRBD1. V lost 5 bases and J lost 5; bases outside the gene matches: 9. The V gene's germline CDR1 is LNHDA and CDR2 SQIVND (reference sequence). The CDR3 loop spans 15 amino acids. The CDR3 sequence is CASSPYGTGANEQYF. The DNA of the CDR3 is TGTGCCAGTAGTCCCTACGGGACAGGGGCCAACGAGCAGTACTTC.

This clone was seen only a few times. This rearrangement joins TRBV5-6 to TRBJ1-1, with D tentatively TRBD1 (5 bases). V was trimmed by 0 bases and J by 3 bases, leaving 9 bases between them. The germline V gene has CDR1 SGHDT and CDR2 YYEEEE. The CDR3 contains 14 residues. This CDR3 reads CASSLGRVDTEAFF. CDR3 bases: TGTGCCAGCAGCTTGGGCAGGGTCGACACTGAAGCTTTCTTT.

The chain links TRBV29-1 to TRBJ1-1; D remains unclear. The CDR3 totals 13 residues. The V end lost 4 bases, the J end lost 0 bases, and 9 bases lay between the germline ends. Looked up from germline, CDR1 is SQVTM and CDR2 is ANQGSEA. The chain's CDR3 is CSVGRRLNTEAFF. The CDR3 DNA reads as TGCAGCGTTGGGCGAAGGTTGAACACTGAAGCTTTCTTT.

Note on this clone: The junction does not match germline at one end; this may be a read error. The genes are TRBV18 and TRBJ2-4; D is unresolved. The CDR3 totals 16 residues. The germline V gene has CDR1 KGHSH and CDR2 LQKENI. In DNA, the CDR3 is TGTACCAGCTCACCACTACCAAATCTAGCCAAAAACATTCAGTACTTC. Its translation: CTSSPLPNLAKNIQYF.

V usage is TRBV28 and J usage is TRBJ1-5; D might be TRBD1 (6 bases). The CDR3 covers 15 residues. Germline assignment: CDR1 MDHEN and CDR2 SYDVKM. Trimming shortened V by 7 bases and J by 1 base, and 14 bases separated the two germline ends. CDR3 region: CASTKGGASNQPQHF. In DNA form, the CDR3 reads TGTGCCAGCACCAAGGGGGGGGCGAGCAATCAGCCCCAGCATTTT.

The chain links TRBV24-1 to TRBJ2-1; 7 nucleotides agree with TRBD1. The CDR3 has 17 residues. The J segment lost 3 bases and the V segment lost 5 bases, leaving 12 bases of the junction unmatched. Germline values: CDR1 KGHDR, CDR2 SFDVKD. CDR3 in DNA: TGTGCCACCAGTGTAGCAGGGGGAGTCAAAAACTACAATGAGCAGTTCTTC. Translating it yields CATSVAGGVKNYNEQFF.

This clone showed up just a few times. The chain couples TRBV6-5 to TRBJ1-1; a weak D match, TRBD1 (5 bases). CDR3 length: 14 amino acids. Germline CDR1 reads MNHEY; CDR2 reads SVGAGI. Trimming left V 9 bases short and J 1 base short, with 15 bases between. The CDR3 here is CASGLRTTNTEAFF. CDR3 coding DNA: TGTGCCAGTGGACTAAGGACAACGAACACTGAAGCTTTCTTT.

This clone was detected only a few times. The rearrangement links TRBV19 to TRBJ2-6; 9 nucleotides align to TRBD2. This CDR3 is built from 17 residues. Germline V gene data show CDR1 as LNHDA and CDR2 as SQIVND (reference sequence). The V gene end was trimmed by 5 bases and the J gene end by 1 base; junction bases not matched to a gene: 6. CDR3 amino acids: CASSSSGTPSGANVLTF. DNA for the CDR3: TGTGCCAGTAGTTCTAGCGGGACCCCTTCTGGGGCCAACGTCCTGACTTTC.

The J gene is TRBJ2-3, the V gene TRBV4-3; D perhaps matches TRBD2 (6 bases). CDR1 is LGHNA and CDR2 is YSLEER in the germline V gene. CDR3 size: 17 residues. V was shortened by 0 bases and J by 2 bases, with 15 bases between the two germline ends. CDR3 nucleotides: TGCGCCAGCAGCCAAGATCGAGGTAGCGGAGTCACAGATACGCAGTATTTT. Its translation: CASSQDRGSGVTDTQYF.

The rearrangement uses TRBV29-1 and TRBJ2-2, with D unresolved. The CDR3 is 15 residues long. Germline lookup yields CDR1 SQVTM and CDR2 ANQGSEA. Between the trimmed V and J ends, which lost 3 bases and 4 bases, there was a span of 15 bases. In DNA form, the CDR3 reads TGCAGCGTTGAGGTTGGCTACCAAAGCACCGGGGAGCTGTTTTTT. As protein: CSVEVGYQSTGELFF.

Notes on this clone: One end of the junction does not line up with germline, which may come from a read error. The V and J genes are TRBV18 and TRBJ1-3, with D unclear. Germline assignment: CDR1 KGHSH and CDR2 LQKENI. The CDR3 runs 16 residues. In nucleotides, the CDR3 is TGTACCAGCTCACCCTCCGGGCAGCGTACTGGAAACACCATATATTTT. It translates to CTSSPSGQRTGNTIYF.

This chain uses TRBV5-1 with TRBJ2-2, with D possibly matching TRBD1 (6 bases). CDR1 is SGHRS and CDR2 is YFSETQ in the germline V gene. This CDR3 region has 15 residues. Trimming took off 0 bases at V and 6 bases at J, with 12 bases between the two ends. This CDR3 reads CASSLAQGLAGELFF. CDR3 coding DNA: TGCGCCAGCAGCTTGGCTCAGGGGCTAGCCGGGGAGCTGTTTTTT.